The entry below describes one T cell receptor beta chain. Authors' processing steps: The assay estimated nucleated cells by amplifying reference gene primers. Sequencing used immunoSEQ multiplex PCR; TCRdb keeps in-frame clones, though not all of them. V and J calls and clone size are given by that table; D and trimming were obtained from the DNA. Of some 26,000 clones in the sample, over 55% were seen once. The data stem from a study of blood T cell repertoires in COVID-19. Study in general: Acute-phase and convalescent COVID-19 samples originated in the United States, Italy and Spain. From T cells, B-cell-depleted T cells, or PBMCs came the material, which was cDNA or gDNA.

The CDR3 runs 12 residues. Looked up from germline, CDR1 is SGHAT and CDR2 is FQNNGV. V dropped 6 bases and J dropped 4 bases, with 10 bases sitting between them. The material sequenced was peripheral blood. The chain has TRBV11-2 and TRBJ2-7, with a possible D match to TRBD2 (6 bases). The receptor was isolated from a woman of 80 years or more with acute or convalescent COVID-19. This chain's CDR3 is CASRMGGYEQYF. Here the CDR3 DNA reads TGTGCCAGCAGGATGGGGGGATACGAGCAGTACTTC.